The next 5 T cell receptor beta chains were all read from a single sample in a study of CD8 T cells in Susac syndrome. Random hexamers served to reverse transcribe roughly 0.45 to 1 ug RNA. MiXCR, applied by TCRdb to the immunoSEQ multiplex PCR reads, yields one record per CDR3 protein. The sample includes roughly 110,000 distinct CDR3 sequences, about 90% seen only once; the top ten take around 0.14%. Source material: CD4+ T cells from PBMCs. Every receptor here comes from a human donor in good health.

The CDR3 bases are TGTGCCAGCAGCCAGGAGGGACTAGCCGCCTACAATGAGCAGTTCTTC. As protein: CASSQEGLAAYNEQFF. The V call is TRBV4-2, the J call TRBJ2-1; 9 bases fit TRBD2. The CDR3 sequence is 16 residues long. Unmatched junction bases numbered 5, after V lost 3 bases and J lost 2 bases. Germline-derived CDR1 and CDR2 are LGHNA and YNFKEQ.

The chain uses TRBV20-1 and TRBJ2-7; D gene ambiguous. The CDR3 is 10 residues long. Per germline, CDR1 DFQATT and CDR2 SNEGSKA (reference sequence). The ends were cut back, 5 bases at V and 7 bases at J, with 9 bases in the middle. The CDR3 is CSASTAEQYF. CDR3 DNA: TGCAGTGCTTCCACGGCAGAGCAGTACTTC.

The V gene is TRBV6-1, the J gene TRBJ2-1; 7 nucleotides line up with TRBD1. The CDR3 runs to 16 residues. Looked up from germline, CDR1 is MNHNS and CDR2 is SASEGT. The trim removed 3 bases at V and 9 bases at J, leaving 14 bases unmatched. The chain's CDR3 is CASSESRGGASSEQFF. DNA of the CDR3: TGTGCCAGCAGTGAGTCGCGAGGGGGCGCATCAAGTGAGCAGTTCTTC.

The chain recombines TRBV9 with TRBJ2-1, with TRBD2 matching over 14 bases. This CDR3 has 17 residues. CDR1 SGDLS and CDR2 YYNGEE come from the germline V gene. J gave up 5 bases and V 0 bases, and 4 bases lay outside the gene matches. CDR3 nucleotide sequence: TGTGCCAGCAGCGTAGCGGGACTAGCGGGGGAAAACAATGAGCAGTTCTTC. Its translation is CASSVAGLAGENNEQFF.

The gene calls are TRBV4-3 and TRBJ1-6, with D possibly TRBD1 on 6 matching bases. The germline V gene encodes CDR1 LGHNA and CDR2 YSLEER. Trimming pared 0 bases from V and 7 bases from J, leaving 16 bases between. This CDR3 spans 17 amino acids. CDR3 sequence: CASSQDSTGHRNSPLHF. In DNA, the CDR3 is TGCGCCAGCAGCCAAGATTCCACGGGACACCGAAATTCACCCCTCCACTTT.